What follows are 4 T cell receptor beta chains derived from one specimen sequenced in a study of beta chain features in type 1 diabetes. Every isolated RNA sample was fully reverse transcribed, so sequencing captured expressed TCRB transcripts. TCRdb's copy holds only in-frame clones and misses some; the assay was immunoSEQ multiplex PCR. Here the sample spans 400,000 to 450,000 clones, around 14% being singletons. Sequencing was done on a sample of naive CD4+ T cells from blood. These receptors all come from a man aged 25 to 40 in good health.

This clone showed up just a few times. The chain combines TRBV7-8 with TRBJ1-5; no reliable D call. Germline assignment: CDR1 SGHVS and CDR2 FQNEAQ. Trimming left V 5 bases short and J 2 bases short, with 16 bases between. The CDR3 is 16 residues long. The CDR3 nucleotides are TGTGCCAGCAGCGTAACGACACGAGGCGGCAATCAGCCCCAGCATTTT. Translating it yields CASSVTTRGGNQPQHF.

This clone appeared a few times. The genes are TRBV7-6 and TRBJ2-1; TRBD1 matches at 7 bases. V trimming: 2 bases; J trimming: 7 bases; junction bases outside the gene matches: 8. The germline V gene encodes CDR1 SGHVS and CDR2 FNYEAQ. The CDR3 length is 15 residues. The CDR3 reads CASSLRRQGMNEQFF. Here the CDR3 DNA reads TGTGCCAGCAGCTTACGGCGACAGGGTATGAATGAGCAGTTCTTC.

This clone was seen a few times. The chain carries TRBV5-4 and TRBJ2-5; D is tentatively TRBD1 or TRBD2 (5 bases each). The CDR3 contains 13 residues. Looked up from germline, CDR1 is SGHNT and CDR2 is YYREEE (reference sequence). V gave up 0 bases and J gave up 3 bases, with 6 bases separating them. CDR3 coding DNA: TGTGCCAGCAGCTTGGGAGGGGAAGAGACCCAGTACTTC. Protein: CASSLGGEETQYF.

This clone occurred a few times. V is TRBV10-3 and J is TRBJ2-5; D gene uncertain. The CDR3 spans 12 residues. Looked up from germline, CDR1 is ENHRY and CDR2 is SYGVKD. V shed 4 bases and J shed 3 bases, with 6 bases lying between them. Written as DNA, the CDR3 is TGTGCCATCAGTGCAGACGAAGAGACCCAGTACTTC. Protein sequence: CAISADEETQYF.